Each of the 15 T cell receptor beta chains below was sequenced from the same sample in a study of T cell responses to AZD1222 COVID-19 vaccine. The repertoire was sequenced with immunoSEQ multiplex PCR; TCRdb's copy has only in-frame clones and lacks some. The sample records fewer than 110,000 clones, around 84% being singletons. The sequences come from peripheral blood, collected on day 0 of AZD1222 vaccination. The receptors were gathered from an adult in good health.

V usage is TRBV28 and J usage is TRBJ2-4; TRBD1 matches at 7 bases. The ends lost 0 bases at V and 6 bases at J; junction bases unmatched: 2. The germline V gene encodes CDR1 MDHEN and CDR2 SYDVKM. The CDR3 is 14 amino acids. The CDR3 spells CASSLWSGGNIQYF. In DNA form, the CDR3 reads TGTGCCAGCAGTTTATGGTCAGGGGGAAACATTCAGTACTTC.

V is TRBV7-2 and J is TRBJ2-2; D is undetermined. CDR1 SGHTA and CDR2 FQGNSA come from the germline V gene. The CDR3 loop spans 14 amino acids. The V gene lost 1 base and the J gene lost 6 bases, with 9 bases spanning the gap. The CDR3 sequence is CASSLDVGSGELFF. In DNA form, the CDR3 reads TGTGCCAGCAGCTTAGATGTGGGTTCCGGGGAGCTGTTTTTT.

This chain uses TRBV9 with TRBJ2-1; TRBD1 might be the D (6 bases). V was cut by 3 bases and J by 7 bases, with 11 bases left in between. Per the germline V gene, CDR1 is SGDLS and CDR2 is YYNGEE. The CDR3 consists of 13 residues. The DNA of the CDR3 is TGTGCCAGCAGCGCGAGACAGGTAAATGAGCAGTTCTTC. Translating gives CASSARQVNEQFF.

V is TRBV14 and J is TRBJ1-1, with D possibly matching TRBD1 (6 bases). Trimming took 1 base from V and 4 from J, leaving 13 bases between them. There are 15 residues in the CDR3. CDR1 SGHDN and CDR2 FVKESK come from the germline V gene. The chain's CDR3 is CASSQAQGIGTEAFF. CDR3 nucleotides: TGTGCCAGCAGCCAAGCGCAGGGGATCGGCACTGAAGCTTTCTTT.

A single count supports this clone. The gene calls are TRBV4-2 and TRBJ1-5; no clear D. Germline values: CDR1 LGHNA, CDR2 YNFKEQ. V gave up 3 bases and J gave up 9 bases, with 9 bases separating them. CDR3 length equals 12 residues. This CDR3 reads CASSQEEGPQHF. The CDR3 DNA reads as TGTGCCAGCAGCCAGGAGGAAGGGCCCCAGCATTTT.

The chain carries TRBV28 and TRBJ1-1, with 8 bases fitting TRBD1. Trimming took 4 bases from V and 8 from J; bases not matched to a gene: 9. The CDR3 is made up of 14 amino acids. CDR1 MDHEN and CDR2 SYDVKM come from the germline V gene. CDR3 in amino acids: CASSYLQGAQEAFF. The CDR3 region has the DNA TGTGCCAGCAGTTACCTCCAGGGGGCGCAGGAAGCTTTCTTT.

The rearrangement joins TRBV28 to TRBJ1-6; D perhaps matches TRBD1 (5 bases). Per germline, CDR1 MDHEN and CDR2 SYDVKM. V was trimmed by 3 bases and J by 9 bases, leaving 15 bases between them. The CDR3 spans 15 residues. The CDR3 DNA reads as TGTGCCAGCAGTTTTCAGGCAGGGTTGATTTCACCCCTCCACTTT. It yields the protein CASSFQAGLISPLHF.

The chain joins TRBV6-2 or TRBV6-3 to TRBJ1-2, with D uncertain. In germline, CDR1 is MNHEY, CDR2 SVGEGT. This CDR3 has 11 residues. Between the trimmed V and J ends, which lost 2 bases and 5 bases, there was a span of 3 bases. The CDR3, as DNA: TGTGCCAGCAGTTACGGATATGGCTACACCTTC. Translated: CASSYGYGYTF.

The V gene is TRBV28, the J gene TRBJ1-2; D is unclear. V was pared by 7 bases and J by 7 bases, with 16 bases between. The CDR3 sequence is 13 residues long. The germline CDR1 and CDR2 sequences are MDHEN and SYDVKM. CDR3: CASTVNGEVGYTF. The CDR3 coding sequence is TGTGCCAGCACCGTTAACGGGGAGGTTGGCTACACCTTC.

This clone was seen only once. The chain recombines TRBV6-1 with TRBJ2-5, with D maybe TRBD1 (5 bases). Judging by the DNA end, TRBJ2-7 fits better; the J call may be wrong. This CDR3 is 14 amino acids long. Germline assignment: CDR1 MNHNS and CDR2 SASEGT. In nucleotides, the CDR3 is TGTGCCAGCAGTGAAGGGGGCAGTCACTACGAGCAGTACTTC. This gives the protein CASSEGGSHYEQYF.

The chain is built from TRBV29-1 and TRBJ2-1, with no clear D. The CDR3 has 14 residues. Trimming left V 1 base short and J 0 bases short, with 7 bases between. From germline, CDR1 is SQVTM and CDR2 ANQGSEA. Here the CDR3 reads CSVEGEYSYNEQFF. For the CDR3, the DNA is TGCAGCGTTGAAGGGGAATACTCCTACAATGAGCAGTTCTTC.

CDR3 sequence (DNA): TGTGCCAGCAGTTTCTACAGGGTGGGAACTAATGAAAAACTGTTTTTT. It yields the protein CASSFYRVGTNEKLFF. V usage is TRBV28 and J usage is TRBJ1-4; TRBD1 is a possible D gene (6 bases). The germline V and J ends were trimmed by 3 bases and 1 base, with 12 bases remaining between them. The CDR3 runs 16 residues. Germline CDR1 MDHEN, CDR2 SYDVKM.

This sequence joins TRBV29-1 and TRBJ2-7; 8 nucleotides line up with TRBD2. This CDR3 is built from 13 residues. V lost 3 bases, J lost 3 bases, and 4 bases stayed unmatched. Germline loops: CDR1 SQVTM, CDR2 ANQGSEA. The DNA for the CDR3 is TGCAGCGTTGACCGGGGGGGCGACTACGAGCAGTACTTC. This translates into CSVDRGGDYEQYF.

The J gene is TRBJ1-2, the V gene TRBV19; unclear D gene. Germline V gene data show CDR1 as LNHDA and CDR2 as SQIVND (reference sequence). There are 13 residues in the CDR3. Trimming shortened V by 10 bases and J by 8 bases, and 20 bases separated the two germline ends. The CDR3 coding sequence is TGTGCCACTAACTTCGTCGGGGAACAAGGCTACACCTTC. This translates into CATNFVGEQGYTF.

In DNA form, the CDR3 reads TGTGCCAGCAGCTACCGACAGGAGAACACCGGGGAGCTGTTTTTT. This codes for CASSYRQENTGELFF. The rearrangement uses TRBV5-6 and TRBJ2-2, with D possibly matching TRBD1 (6 bases). The V end was cut by 3 bases, the J end by 1 base, with 10 bases between. The CDR3 extends over 15 amino acids. The germline V gene has CDR1 SGHDT and CDR2 YYEEEE.